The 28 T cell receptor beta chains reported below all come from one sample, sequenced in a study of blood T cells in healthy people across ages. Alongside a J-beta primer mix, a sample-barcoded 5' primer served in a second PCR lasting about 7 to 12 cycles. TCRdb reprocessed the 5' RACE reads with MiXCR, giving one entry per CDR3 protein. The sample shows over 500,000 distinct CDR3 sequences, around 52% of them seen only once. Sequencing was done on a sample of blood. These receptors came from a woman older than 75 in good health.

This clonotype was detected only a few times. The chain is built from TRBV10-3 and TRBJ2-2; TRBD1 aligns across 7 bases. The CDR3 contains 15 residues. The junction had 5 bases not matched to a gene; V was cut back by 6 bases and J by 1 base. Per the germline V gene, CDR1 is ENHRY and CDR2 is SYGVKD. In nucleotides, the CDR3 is TGTGCCATCAGGCGGACAGGAATGAACACCGGGGAGCTGTTTTTT. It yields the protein CAIRRTGMNTGELFF.

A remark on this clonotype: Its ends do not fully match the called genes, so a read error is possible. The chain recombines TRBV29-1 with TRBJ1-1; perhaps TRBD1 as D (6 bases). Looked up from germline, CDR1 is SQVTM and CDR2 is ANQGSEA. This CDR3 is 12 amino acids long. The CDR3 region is CSALGGRTEVFF. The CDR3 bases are TGCAGCGCCCTAGGGGGGAGGACTGAAGTTTTCTTT.

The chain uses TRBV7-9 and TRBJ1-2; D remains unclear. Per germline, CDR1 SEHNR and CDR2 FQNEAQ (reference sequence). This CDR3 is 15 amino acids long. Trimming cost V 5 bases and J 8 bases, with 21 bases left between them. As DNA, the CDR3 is TGTGCCAGCAGCCCCCCAGGTGGAGGGTTGATCGGCTACACCTTC. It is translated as CASSPPGGGLIGYTF.

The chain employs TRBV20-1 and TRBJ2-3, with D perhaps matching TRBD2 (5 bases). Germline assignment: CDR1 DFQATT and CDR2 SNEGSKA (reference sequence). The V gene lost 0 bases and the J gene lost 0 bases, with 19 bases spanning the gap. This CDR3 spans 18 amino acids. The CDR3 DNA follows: TGCAGTGCTAGAGACCCCTATAGCGACGGCTTTAGCACAGATACGCAGTATTTT. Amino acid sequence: CSARDPYSDGFSTDTQYF.

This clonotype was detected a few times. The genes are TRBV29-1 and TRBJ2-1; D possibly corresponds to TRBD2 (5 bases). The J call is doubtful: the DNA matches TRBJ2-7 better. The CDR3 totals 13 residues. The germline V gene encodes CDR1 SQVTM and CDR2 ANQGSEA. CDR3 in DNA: TGCAGCGTTGAGGGGAGCTCCTACAATGAGCAGTACTTC. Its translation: CSVEGSSYNEQYF.

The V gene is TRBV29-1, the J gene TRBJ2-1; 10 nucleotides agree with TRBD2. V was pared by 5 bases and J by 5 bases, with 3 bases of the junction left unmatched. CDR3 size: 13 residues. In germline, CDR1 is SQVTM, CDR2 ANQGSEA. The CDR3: CSVRAGGNNEQFF. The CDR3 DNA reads TGCAGCGTTCGAGCGGGAGGGAACAATGAGCAGTTCTTC.

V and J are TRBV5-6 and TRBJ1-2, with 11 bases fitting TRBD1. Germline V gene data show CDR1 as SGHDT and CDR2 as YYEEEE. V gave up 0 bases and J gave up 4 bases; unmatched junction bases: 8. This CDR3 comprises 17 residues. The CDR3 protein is CASSLDGTGGPSYGYTF. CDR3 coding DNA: TGTGCCAGCAGCTTGGACGGGACAGGGGGGCCGAGCTATGGCTACACCTTC.

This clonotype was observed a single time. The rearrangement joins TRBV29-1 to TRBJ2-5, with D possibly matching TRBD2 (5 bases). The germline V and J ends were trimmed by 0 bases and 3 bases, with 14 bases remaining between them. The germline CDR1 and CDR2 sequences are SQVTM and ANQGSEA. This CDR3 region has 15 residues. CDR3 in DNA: TGCAGCGTTGAAGATCCCCAGCGGAATAAAGAGACCCAGTACTTC. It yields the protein CSVEDPQRNKETQYF.

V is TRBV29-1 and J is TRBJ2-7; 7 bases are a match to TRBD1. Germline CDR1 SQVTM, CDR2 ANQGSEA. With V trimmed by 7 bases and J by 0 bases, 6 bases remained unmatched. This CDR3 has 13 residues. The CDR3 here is CSAATGPSYEQYF. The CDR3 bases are TGCAGCGCAGCGACAGGGCCCTCCTACGAGCAGTACTTC.

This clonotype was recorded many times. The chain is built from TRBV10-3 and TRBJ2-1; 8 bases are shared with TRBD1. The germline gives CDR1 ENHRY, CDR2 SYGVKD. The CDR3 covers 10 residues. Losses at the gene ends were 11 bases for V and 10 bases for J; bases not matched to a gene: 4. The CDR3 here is CAYGQGEQFF. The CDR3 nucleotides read TGTGCCTACGGACAGGGAGAGCAGTTCTTC.

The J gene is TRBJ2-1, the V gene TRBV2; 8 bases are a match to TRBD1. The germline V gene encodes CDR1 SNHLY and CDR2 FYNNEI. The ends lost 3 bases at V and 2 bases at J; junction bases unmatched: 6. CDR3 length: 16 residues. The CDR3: CASSDIDRGPYNEQFF. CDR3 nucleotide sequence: TGTGCCAGCAGTGATATAGACAGGGGCCCCTACAATGAGCAGTTCTTC.

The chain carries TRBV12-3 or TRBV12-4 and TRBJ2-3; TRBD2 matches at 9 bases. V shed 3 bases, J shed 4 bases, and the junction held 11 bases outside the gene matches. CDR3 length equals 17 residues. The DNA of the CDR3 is TGTGCCAGCAGTTTTGGGTTGAAGCGGGGGGAATCAGATACGCAGTATTTT. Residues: CASSFGLKRGESDTQYF.

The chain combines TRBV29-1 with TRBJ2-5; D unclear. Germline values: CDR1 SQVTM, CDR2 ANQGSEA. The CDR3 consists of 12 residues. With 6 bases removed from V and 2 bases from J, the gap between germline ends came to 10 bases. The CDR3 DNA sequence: TGCAGCGTCCGAGTCAGTCAAGAGACCCAGTACTTC. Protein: CSVRVSQETQYF. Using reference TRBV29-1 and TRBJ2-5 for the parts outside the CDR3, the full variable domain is SAVISQKPSRDICQRGTSLTIQCQVDSQVTMMFWYRQQPGQSLTLIATANQGSEATYESGFVIDKFPISRPNLTFSTLTVSNMSPEDSSIYLCSVRVSQETQYFGPGTRLLVL.

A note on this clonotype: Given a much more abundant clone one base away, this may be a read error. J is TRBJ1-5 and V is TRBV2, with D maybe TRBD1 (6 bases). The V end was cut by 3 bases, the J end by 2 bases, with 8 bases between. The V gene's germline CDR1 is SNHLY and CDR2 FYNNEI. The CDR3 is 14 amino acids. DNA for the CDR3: TGTGCCAGCAGTGACGGACAGCGCAATCAGCCCCAGCATTTT. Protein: CASSDGQRNQPQHF.

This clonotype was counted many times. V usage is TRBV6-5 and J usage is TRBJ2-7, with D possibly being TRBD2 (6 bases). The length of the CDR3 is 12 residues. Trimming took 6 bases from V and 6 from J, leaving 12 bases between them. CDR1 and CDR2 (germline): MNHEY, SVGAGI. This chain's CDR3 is CASRDYRSEQYF. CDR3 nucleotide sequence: TGTGCCAGCAGGGACTATAGGAGCGAGCAGTACTTC.

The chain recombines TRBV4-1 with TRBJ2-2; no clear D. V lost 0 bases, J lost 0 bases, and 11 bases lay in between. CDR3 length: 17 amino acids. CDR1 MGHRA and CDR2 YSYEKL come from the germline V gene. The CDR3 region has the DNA TGCGCCAGCAGCCAAGAGGGGTCGGCACCGAACACCGGGGAGCTGTTTTTT. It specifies CASSQEGSAPNTGELFF.

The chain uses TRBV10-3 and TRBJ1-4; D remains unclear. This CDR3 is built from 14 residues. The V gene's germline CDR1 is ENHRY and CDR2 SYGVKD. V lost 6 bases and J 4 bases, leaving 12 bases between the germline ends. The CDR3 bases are TGTGCCATCAGGGAAGGTACCAATAATGAAAAACTGTTTTTT. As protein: CAIREGTNNEKLFF.

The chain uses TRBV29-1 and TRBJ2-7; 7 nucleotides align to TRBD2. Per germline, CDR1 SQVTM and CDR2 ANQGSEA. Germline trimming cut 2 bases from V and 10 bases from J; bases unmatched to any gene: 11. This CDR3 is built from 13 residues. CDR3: CSVEKTSQETQYF. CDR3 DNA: TGCAGCGTTGAAAAGACTAGCCAAGAGACTCAGTACTTC.

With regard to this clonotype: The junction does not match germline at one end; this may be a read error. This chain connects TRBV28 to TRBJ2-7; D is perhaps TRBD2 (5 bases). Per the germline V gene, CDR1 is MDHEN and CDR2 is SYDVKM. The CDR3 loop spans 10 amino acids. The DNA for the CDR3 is TGTGACAGCGGAGTCTACGAGCAGTACTTC. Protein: CDSGVYEQYF.

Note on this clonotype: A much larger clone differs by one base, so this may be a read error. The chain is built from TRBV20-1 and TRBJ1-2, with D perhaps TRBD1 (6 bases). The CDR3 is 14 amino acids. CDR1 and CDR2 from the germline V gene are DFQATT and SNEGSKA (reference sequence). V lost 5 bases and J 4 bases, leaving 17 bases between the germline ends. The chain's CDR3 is CSAVTGSSGYGYTF. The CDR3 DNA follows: TGCAGTGCTGTCACAGGGAGCAGTGGCTATGGCTACACCTTC.

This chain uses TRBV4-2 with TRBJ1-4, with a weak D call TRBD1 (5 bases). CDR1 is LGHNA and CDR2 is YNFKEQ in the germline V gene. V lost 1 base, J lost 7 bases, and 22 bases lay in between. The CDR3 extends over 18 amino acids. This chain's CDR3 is CASSQVVRTSSWGEKLFF. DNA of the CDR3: TGTGCCAGCAGCCAAGTGGTTCGGACATCATCTTGGGGTGAAAAACTGTTTTTT.

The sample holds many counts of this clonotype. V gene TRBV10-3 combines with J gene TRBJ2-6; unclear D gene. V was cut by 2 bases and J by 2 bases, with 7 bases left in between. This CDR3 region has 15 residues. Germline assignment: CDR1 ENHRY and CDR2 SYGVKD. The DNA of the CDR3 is TGTGCCATCAGTGAGGGTCGGACTGGGGCCAACGTCCTGACTTTC. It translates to CAISEGRTGANVLTF.

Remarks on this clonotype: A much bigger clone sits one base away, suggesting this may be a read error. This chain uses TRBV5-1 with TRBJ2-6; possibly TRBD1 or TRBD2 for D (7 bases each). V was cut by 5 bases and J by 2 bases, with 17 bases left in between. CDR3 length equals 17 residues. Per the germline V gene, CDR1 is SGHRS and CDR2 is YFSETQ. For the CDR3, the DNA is TGCGCCAGCAGACCTCAGGGGGGGTCGGCTGGGGCCAACGTCCTGACTTTC. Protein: CASRPQGGSAGANVLTF.

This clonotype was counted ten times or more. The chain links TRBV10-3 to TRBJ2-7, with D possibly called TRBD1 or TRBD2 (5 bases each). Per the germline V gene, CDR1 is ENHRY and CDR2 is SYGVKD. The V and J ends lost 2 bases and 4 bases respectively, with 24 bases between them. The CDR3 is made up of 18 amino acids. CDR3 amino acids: CAISEGAPGSRPLYEQYF. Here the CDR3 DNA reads TGTGCCATCAGTGAGGGGGCTCCGGGATCCAGACCCTTATACGAGCAGTACTTC.

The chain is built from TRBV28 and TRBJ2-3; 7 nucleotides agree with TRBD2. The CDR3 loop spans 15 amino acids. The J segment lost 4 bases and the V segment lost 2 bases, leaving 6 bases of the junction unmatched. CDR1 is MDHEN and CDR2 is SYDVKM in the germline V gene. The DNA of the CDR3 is TGTGCCAGCAGTTTAGCGGGAGACCGGGCAGATACGCAGTATTTT. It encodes CASSLAGDRADTQYF.

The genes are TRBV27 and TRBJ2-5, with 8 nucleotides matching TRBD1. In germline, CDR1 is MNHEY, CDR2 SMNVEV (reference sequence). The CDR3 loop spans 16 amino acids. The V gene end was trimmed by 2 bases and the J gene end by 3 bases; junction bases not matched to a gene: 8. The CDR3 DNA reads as TGTGCCAGCAGTTTACGGTCCAGGGGGCGAGAAGAGACCCAGTACTTC. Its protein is CASSLRSRGREETQYF.

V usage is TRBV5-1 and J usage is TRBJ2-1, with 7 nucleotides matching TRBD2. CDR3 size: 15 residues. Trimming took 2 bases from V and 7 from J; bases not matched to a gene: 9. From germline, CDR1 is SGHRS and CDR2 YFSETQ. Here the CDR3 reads CASSFAGVEGNEQFF. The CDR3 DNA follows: TGCGCCAGCAGCTTCGCGGGGGTAGAAGGTAATGAGCAGTTCTTC.

In DNA, the CDR3 is TGTGCCAGCAGCTTAGGCGACAGCTTCTTTAGGGAGACCCAGTACTTC. It yields the protein CASSLGDSFFRETQYF. The chain carries TRBV13 and TRBJ2-5; perhaps TRBD1 as D (5 bases). V lost 0 bases to trimming and J lost 5 bases, with 16 bases between them. The CDR3 totals 16 residues. Germline V gene sequence: CDR1 PRHDT, CDR2 FYEKMQ (reference sequence).